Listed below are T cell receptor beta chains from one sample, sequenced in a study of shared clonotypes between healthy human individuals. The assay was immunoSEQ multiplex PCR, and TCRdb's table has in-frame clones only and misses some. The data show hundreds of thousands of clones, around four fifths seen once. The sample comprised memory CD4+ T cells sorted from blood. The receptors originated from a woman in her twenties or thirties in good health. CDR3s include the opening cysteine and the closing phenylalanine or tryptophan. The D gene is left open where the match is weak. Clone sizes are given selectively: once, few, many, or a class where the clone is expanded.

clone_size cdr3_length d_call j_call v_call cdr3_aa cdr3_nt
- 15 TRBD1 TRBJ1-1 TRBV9 CASSERTGKDTEAFF TGTGCCAGCAGCGAGAGGACAGGGAAGGACACTGAAGCTTTCTTT
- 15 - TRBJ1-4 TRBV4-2 CASSQDLAGNEKLFF TGTGCCAGCAGCCAAGATTTAGCGGGGAATGAAAAACTGTTTTTT
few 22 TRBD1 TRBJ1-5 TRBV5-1 CASSFRDRWLWPLDYSNQPQHF TGCGCCAGCAGCTTCCGGGACAGGTGGCTTTGGCCTTTAGATTATAGCAATCAGCCCCAGCATTTT
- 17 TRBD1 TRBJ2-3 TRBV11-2 CASSLEAGQGTLHTQYF TGTGCCAGCAGCTTAGAAGCGGGACAGGGAACCTTACATACGCAGTATTTT
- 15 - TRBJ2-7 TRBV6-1 CASSEAHRGGYEQYF TGTGCCAGCAGTGAAGCCCACCGGGGAGGCTACGAGCAGTACTTC
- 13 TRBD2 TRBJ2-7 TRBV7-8 CASSPAGRDEQYF TGTGCCAGCAGCCCAGCAGGGAGGGACGAGCAGTACTTC
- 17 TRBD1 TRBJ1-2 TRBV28 CASSPGQGARSYYGYTF TGTGCCAGCAGCCCGGGACAGGGGGCTCGTTCCTACTATGGCTACACCTTC
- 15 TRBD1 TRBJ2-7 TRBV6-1 CASRAGDSFSYEQYF TGTGCCAGCAGGGCCGGGGACAGCTTTAGCTACGAGCAGTACTTC
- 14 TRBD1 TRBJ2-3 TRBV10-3 CAISRDRATDTQYF TGTGCCATCAGCCGGGACAGGGCCACAGATACGCAGTATTTT
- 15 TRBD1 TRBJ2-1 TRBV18 CASSPNRDSHNEQFF TGTGCCAGCTCACCGAACCGGGACAGTCACAATGAGCAGTTCTTC
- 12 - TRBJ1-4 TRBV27 CASSSRNEKLFF TGTGCCAGCAGTTCCAGAAATGAAAAACTGTTTTTT
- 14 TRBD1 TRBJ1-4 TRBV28 CASRRQGTNEKLFF TGTGCCAGCAGACGACAGGGGACTAATGAAAAACTGTTTTTT
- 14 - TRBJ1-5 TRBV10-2 CASSEGRGNQPQHF TGCGCCAGCAGTGAGGGGAGGGGCAATCAGCCCCAGCATTTT
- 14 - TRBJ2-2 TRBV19 CASSRVTNTGELFF TGTGCCAGTAGTAGAGTGACGAACACCGGGGAGCTGTTTTTT
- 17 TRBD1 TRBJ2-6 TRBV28 CASISDRGKAGANVLTF TGTGCCAGCATTTCGGACAGGGGAAAGGCTGGGGCCAACGTCCTGACTTTC
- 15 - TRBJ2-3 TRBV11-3 CASSPFSGSTDTQYF TGTGCCAGCAGCCCTTTCAGCGGGAGCACAGATACGCAGTATTTT
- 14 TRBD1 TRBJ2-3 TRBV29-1 CSVDRGQYADTQYF TGCAGCGTTGACAGGGGGCAGTATGCAGATACGCAGTATTTT
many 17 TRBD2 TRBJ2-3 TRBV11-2 CASSPRGLAGGTDTQYF TGTGCCAGCAGCCCACGGGGTCTAGCGGGGGGCACAGATACGCAGTATTTT
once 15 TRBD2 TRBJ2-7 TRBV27 CASRARLAGTYEQYF TGTGCCAGCAGGGCAAGACTAGCAGGAACCTACGAGCAGTACTTC
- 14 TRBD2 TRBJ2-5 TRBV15 CATSRDRGVETQYF TGTGCCACCAGCAGAGATCGGGGGGTAGAGACCCAGTACTTC
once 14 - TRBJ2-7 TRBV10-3 CAISASGSTYEQYF TGTGCCATCAGTGCGTCTGGTTCAACCTACGAGCAGTACTTC
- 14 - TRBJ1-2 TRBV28 CASRSALSYHGYTF TGTGCCAGCCGTTCCGCTCTATCCTACCATGGCTACACCTTC
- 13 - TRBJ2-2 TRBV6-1 CASSEFPRGELFF TGTGCCAGCAGTGAATTCCCCCGCGGGGAGCTGTTTTTT
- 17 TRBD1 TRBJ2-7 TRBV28 CASSPPWRTGGAYEQYF TGTGCCAGCAGTCCACCGTGGAGGACAGGGGGTGCGTACGAGCAGTACTTC
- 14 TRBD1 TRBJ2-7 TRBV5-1 CASSLRTGSHEQYF TGCGCCAGCAGCTTGAGGACAGGGTCCCACGAGCAGTACTTC
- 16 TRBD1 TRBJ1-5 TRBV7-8 CASSQGTVLSNQPQHF TGTGCCAGCAGCCAAGGGACAGTCCTTAGCAATCAGCCCCAGCATTTT
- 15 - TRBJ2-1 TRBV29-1 CSVPPGYRTSNEQFF TGCAGCGTTCCCCCTGGATATCGGACGTCCAATGAGCAGTTCTTC
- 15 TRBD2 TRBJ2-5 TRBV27 CATQPGLAGRETQYF TGTGCCACCCAGCCCGGGCTAGCGGGAAGAGAGACCCAGTACTTC
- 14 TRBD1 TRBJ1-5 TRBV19 CASSPRTGGPPQHF TGTGCCAGTAGTCCGCGGACAGGGGGCCCGCCCCAGCATTTT
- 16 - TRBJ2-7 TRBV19 CASSIGAGEGSYEQYF TGTGCCAGTAGTATAGGTGCTGGGGAAGGCTCCTACGAGCAGTACTTC
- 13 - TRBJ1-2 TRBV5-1 CASSFEGTTGYTF TGCGCCAGCAGCTTTGAAGGGACGACGGGCTACACCTTC
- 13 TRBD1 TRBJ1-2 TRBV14 CASSQLTGVGYTF TGTGCCAGCAGCCAATTGACAGGGGTTGGCTACACCTTC
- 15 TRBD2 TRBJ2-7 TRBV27 CASSQWGEGFTKQYF TGTGCCAGCAGTCAATGGGGGGAGGGATTTACGAAGCAGTACTTC
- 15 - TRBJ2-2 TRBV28 CASSLAQANTGELFF TGTGCCAGCAGTTTAGCCCAGGCGAACACCGGGGAGCTGTTTTTT
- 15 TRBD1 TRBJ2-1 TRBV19 CASSGRDSLYNEQFF TGTGCCAGTAGTGGCCGGGACAGCCTCTACAATGAGCAGTTCTTC
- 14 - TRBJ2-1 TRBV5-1 CASSTGDELYEQFF TGCGCCAGCAGCACCGGGGACGAACTGTATGAGCAGTTCTTC
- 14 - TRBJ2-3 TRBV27 CASSKQTSTDTQYF TGTGCCAGCAGTAAACAGACTAGCACAGATACGCAGTATTTT
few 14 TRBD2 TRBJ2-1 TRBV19 CASSIWLAGGEQFF TGTGCCAGTAGTATTTGGCTAGCGGGAGGTGAGCAGTTCTTC
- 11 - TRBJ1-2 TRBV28 CASRMNDGYTF TGTGCCAGCAGGATGAATGATGGCTACACCTTC
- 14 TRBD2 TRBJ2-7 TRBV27 CASRKAGGPYEQYF TGTGCCAGCAGAAAAGCGGGAGGGCCCTACGAGCAGTACTTC
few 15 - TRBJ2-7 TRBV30 CAWTQWGQLGYEQYF TGTGCCTGGACCCAATGGGGACAACTTGGCTACGAGCAGTACTTC
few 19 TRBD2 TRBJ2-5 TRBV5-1 CASSNARGISGRAGETQYF TGCGCCAGCAGCAACGCCAGGGGAATTAGCGGGAGGGCCGGAGAGACCCAGTACTTC
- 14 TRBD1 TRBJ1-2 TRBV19 CASSVTGQGDGYTF TGTGCCAGTAGTGTGACAGGACAGGGAGATGGCTACACCTTC
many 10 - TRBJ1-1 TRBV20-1 CSASTRPAFF TGCAGTGCTAGCACTCGGCCCGCTTTCTTT
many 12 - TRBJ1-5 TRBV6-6 CASRPGDQPQHF TGTGCCAGCAGGCCGGGGGATCAGCCCCAGCATTTT
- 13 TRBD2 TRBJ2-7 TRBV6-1 CASRKREGYEQYF TGTGCCAGCAGGAAGCGGGAGGGCTACGAGCAGTACTTC
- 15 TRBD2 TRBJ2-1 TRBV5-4 CASSLTSGGLNEQFF TGTGCCAGCAGCTTGACTAGCGGGGGACTCAATGAGCAGTTCTTC
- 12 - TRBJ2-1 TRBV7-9 CASSRSDNEQFF TGTGCCAGCAGCCGGTCAGACAATGAGCAGTTCTTC
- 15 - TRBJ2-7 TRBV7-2 CASRLGGTAAYEQYF TGTGCCAGCAGGCTCGGGGGCACCGCGGCCTACGAGCAGTACTTC
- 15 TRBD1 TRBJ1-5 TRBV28 CASRQQGQNNQPQHF TGTGCCAGCAGACAGCAGGGACAGAATAATCAGCCCCAGCATTTT
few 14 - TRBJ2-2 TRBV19 CASSMTYPTGELFF TGTGCCAGTAGTATGACTTACCCCACCGGGGAGCTGTTTTTT
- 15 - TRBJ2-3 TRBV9 CASSVGASEIDTQYF TGTGCCAGCAGCGTAGGGGCTAGCGAAATAGATACGCAGTATTTT
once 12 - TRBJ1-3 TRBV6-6 CASSHERNTIYF TGTGCCAGCAGCCACGAGCGGAACACCATATATTTT
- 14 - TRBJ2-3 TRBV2 CASTKTGRTDTQYF TGTGCCAGCACAAAGACAGGGAGGACAGATACGCAGTATTTT
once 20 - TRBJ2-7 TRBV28 CASSLFLSWGVDGGSYEQYF TGTGCCAGCAGTTTATTTTTGTCTTGGGGCGTGGACGGCGGCTCCTACGAGCAGTACTTC
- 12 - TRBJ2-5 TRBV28 CASRSPVETQYF TGTGCCAGCAGATCTCCGGTGGAGACCCAGTACTTC
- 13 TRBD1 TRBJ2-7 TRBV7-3 CASSRDRGGEQYF TGTGCCAGCAGCCGCGACAGGGGGGGAGAGCAGTACTTC
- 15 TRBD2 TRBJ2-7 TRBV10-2 CASSEGTGGPYEQYF TGCGCCAGCAGTGAAGGAACGGGAGGGCCGTACGAGCAGTACTTC